This TCR beta chain was sequenced in a study of regulatory T cells in long-lasting Graves disease. Study outcomes and limitations: There was favoring of TRBV28, TRBJ1-2 and TRBJ2-5 in persistent disease.

Relying on iRepertoire HTBI primers and Arm-PCR of CDR3 regions, the team built TCR beta libraries. One entry per CDR3 protein results from TCRdb running MiXCR on the multiplex PCR reads. There are about 350,000 distinct CDR3 sequences in the sample; approximately 15% occur only once, and 25% to 30% lies in the top ten. Time point here: newly diagnosed GD, antithyroid drugs for less than 3 months. PBMC RNA served as the TCR library source. The EDTA tubes were filled with around 8.5 milliliters of drawn peripheral blood. This clonotype was counted many times. What it binds is unknown. Germline V CDR1 and CDR2: SGHRS, YFSETQ. After removal of 6 bases from V and 8 bases from J, the junction contained 5 bases not matched to a gene. CDR3 length equals 13 residues. This sample was shared with a second study, whose subject was T cells in Graves' hyperthyroidism and ophthalmopathy. From that second work: Diagnostic decisions used clinical symptoms, serum thyroxine and TRAb, thyroid ultrasound and orbital computed tomography. The HTBI primer set drove a first-round RT-PCR of the TCR CDR3.

The TCR was taken from a man aged 40-49 years with Graves disease. The material sequenced was peripheral blood mononuclear cells (PBMCs), taken at new diagnosis, from a patient treated with antithyroid drugs. The V and J genes are TRBV5-1 and TRBJ2-1, with 10 bases lining up with TRBD2. In DNA form, the CDR3 reads TGCGCCAGCAATAGCGGGGGGATCGATGAGCAGTTCTTC. Translation: CASNSGGIDEQFF.